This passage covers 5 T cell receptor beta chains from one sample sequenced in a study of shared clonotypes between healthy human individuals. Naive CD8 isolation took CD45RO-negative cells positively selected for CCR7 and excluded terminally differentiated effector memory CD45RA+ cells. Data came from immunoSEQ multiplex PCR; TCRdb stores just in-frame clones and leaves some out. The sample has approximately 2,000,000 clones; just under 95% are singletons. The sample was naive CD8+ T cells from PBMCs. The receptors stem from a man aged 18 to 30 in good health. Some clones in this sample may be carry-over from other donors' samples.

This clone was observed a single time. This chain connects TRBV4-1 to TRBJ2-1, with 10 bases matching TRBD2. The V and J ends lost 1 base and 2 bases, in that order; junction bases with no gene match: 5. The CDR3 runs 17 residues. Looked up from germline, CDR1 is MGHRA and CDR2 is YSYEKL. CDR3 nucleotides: TGCGCCAGCAGCCAAGGGGTAGCGGGAGGCACCTACAATGAGCAGTTCTTC. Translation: CASSQGVAGGTYNEQFF.

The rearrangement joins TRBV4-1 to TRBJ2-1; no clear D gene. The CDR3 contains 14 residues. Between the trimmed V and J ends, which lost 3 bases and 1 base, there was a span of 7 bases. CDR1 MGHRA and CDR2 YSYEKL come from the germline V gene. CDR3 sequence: CASSHSASYNEQFF. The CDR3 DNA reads TGCGCCAGCAGCCACAGCGCTTCCTACAATGAGCAGTTCTTC.

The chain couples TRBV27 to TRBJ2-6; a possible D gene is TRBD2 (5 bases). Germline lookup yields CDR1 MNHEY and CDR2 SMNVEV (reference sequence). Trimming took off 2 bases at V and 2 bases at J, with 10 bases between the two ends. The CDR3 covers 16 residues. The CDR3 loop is CASSLAAGAGANVLTF. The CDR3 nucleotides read TGTGCCAGCAGTTTAGCGGCCGGGGCTGGGGCCAACGTCCTGACTTTC. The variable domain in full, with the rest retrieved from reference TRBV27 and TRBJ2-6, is EAQVTQNPRYLITVTGKKLTVTCSQNMNHEYMSWYRQDPGLGLRQIYYSMNVEVTDKGDVPEGYKVSRKEKRNFPLILESPSPNQTSLYFCASSLAAGAGANVLTFGAGSRLTVL.

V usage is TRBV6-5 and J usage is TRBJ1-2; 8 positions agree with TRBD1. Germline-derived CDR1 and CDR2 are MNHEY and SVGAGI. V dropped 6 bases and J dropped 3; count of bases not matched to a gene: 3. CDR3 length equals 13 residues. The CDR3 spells CASSATGDYGYTF. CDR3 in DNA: TGTGCCAGCAGCGCGACAGGGGACTATGGCTACACCTTC.

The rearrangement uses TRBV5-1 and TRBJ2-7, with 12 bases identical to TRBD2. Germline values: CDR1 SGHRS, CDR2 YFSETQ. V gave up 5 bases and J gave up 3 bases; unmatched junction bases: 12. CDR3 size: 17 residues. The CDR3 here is CASSPLLAGGQGYEQYF. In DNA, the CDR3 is TGCGCCAGCAGTCCTCTCCTAGCGGGAGGGCAGGGCTACGAGCAGTACTTC.